The 24 T cell receptor beta chains below come from one sample, sequenced in a study of regulatory T cells in long-lasting Graves disease. The time point was: newly diagnosed GD, antithyroid drugs for less than 3 months. PBMC-extracted RNA yielded the TCR library. The authors built TCR beta libraries using iRepertoire HTBI primers and Arm-PCR of CDR3 regions. TCRdb reprocessed the multiplex PCR reads via MiXCR and lists one record per CDR3 protein. The sample shows about 610,000 distinct CDR3 sequences, 15% to 20% of them seen only once. These sequences were also reported in another study, on T cells in Graves' hyperthyroidism and ophthalmopathy.

The sequenced sample was peripheral blood mononuclear cells (PBMCs), obtained at new diagnosis, from a patient treated with antithyroid drugs. The receptors originated from a man aged 18 to 29 with Graves disease.

This clonotype occurred a few times. The chain combines TRBV4-2 with TRBJ1-5; 9 bases fit TRBD1. Germline V gene sequence: CDR1 LGHNA, CDR2 YNFKEQ. The CDR3 is made up of 15 amino acids. V lost 1 base, J lost 4 bases, and 2 bases stayed unmatched. CDR3 DNA sequence: TGTGCCAGCAGCCAAGGGGGACAGGGAAATCAGCCCCAGCATTTT. Translated: CASSQGGQGNQPQHF.

Worth noting for this clonotype: A much bigger clone sits one base away, suggesting this may be a read error. The rearrangement joins TRBV6-2 or TRBV6-3 to TRBJ2-1; D is unclear. Germline V lookup: CDR1 MNHEY, CDR2 SVGEGT. The CDR3 spans 13 residues. Trimming removed 2 bases at V and 9 bases at J, with 11 bases between. CDR3 nucleotides: TGTGCCAGCAGTTACGGGCTCCCCGGTGAGCAGTTCTTC. Protein: CASSYGLPGEQFF.

This clonotype was recorded a few times. This chain uses TRBV6-1 with TRBJ1-5; TRBD1 might be the D (5 bases). This CDR3 has 15 residues. Germline CDR1 is MNHNS and CDR2 is SASEGT. V was trimmed by 8 bases and J by 0 bases, leaving 14 bases between them. The chain's CDR3 is CASVQGRGSNQPQHF. DNA for the CDR3: TGTGCCAGCGTTCAGGGAAGGGGTAGCAATCAGCCCCAGCATTTT.

This clonotype appeared a few times. The chain carries TRBV4-1 and TRBJ2-3; 7 bases line up with TRBD2. This CDR3 spans 18 amino acids. V lost 1 base to trimming and J lost 0 bases; unmatched junction nucleotides: 10. Germline CDR1 and CDR2: MGHRA and YSYEKL. CDR3 bases: TGCGCCAGCAGCCAAGGATGGTTGGGGGGACTAAGCACAGATACGCAGTATTTT. Protein product: CASSQGWLGGLSTDTQYF.

This clonotype has at least ten counts. The J gene is TRBJ2-7, the V gene TRBV30; no reliable D call. The V end lost 8 bases, the J end lost 4 bases, and 9 bases lay between the germline ends. The CDR3 loop spans 10 amino acids. Per the germline V gene, CDR1 is GTSNPN and CDR2 is SVGIG (reference sequence). This CDR3 is CAAGRYEQYF. The CDR3 nucleotides are TGTGCCGCCGGCCGGTACGAGCAGTACTTC. The full variable domain, its missing parts supplied by reference TRBV30 and TRBJ2-7, is SQTIHQWPATLVQPVGSPLSLECTVEGTSNPNLYWYRQAAGRGLQLLFYSVGIGQISSEVPQNLSASRPQDRQFILSSKKLLLSDSGFYLCAAGRYEQYFGPGTRLTVT.

This clonotype has a count of ten or more. The chain is built from TRBV12-3 or TRBV12-4 and TRBJ1-6; D is undetermined. This CDR3 contains 12 residues. Trimming shortened V by 4 bases and J by 9 bases, and 7 bases separated the two germline ends. As DNA, the CDR3 is TGTGCCAGCAGTTACCAGACTTCACCCCTCCACTTT. Protein: CASSYQTSPLHF.

Remarks on this clonotype: This may stem from a read error, because a much larger clone lies one nucleotide away. The chain joins TRBV29-1 to TRBJ1-5; D call uncertain. The V gene's germline CDR1 is SQVTM and CDR2 ANQGSEA. The CDR3 is made up of 14 amino acids. Here the CDR3 reads CNVELGGSNQPQHF. The CDR3 bases are TGCAACGTTGAACTGGGTGGCAGCAATCAGCCCCAGCATTTT.

The J gene is TRBJ1-5, the V gene TRBV2, with D maybe TRBD1 (6 bases). Germline CDR1 and CDR2: SNHLY and FYNNEI. V lost 6 bases and J lost 2, with 20 bases in between. CDR3 size: 17 residues. The DNA of the CDR3 is TGTGCCAGCAGCCAGTGGTGGTCAGGGGCTCGCAATCAGCCCCAGCATTTT. This encodes CASSQWWSGARNQPQHF.

This clonotype was counted many times. CDR3 bases: TGTGCCAGCAGTTTGAGTAGAGGCGGCTACACCTTC. This codes for CASSLSRGGYTF. The V and J genes are TRBV27 and TRBJ1-2, with D uncertain. CDR1 is MNHEY and CDR2 is SMNVEV in the germline V gene (reference sequence). The V end was cut by 3 bases, the J end by 8 bases, with 10 bases between. The CDR3 runs 12 residues.

At least ten counts were recorded for this clonotype. The chain has TRBV12-3 or TRBV12-4 and TRBJ1-1; maybe TRBD1 (6 bases). V lost 4 bases and J 10 bases, leaving 13 bases between the germline ends. The CDR3 spans 12 residues. The DNA of the CDR3 is TGTGCCAGCAGTTCAGACCTCAGGGGAGCTTTCTTT. Protein sequence: CASSSDLRGAFF.

This clonotype was seen only a few times. The rearrangement uses TRBV5-1 and TRBJ2-1, with TRBD2 matching over 7 bases. This CDR3 has 15 residues. Losses at the gene ends were 0 bases for V and 6 bases for J; bases not matched to a gene: 6. Germline CDR1 is SGHRS and CDR2 is YFSETQ. The CDR3 DNA sequence: TGCGCCAGCAGCTTGGTCGGGGTAGCGGGCAATGAGCAGTTCTTC. Its protein is CASSLVGVAGNEQFF.

This clonotype has just a few counts. The J gene is TRBJ2-1, the V gene TRBV6-1; TRBD2 agrees at 7 bases. The CDR3 has 12 amino acids. The V gene's germline CDR1 is MNHNS and CDR2 SASEGT. V was clipped by 4 bases and J by 14 bases; unmatched bases: 8. The CDR3 region is CASSVSGNWKFF. The CDR3 nucleotides read TGTGCCAGCAGTGTAAGCGGGAATTGGAAGTTCTTC.

The chain has TRBV5-6 and TRBJ2-7; maybe TRBD2 (5 bases). Trimming stripped 6 bases from V and 0 bases from J, with 13 bases between. Germline V gives CDR1 SGHDT, CDR2 YYEEEE. The CDR3 extends over 14 amino acids. The CDR3 loop is CASTPDGNSYEQYF. CDR3 DNA: TGTGCCAGCACCCCTGACGGGAACTCCTACGAGCAGTACTTC.

This clonotype appeared many times. V is TRBV12-3 or TRBV12-4 and J is TRBJ2-1; perhaps TRBD2 as D (7 bases). The CDR3 sequence is 15 residues long. Trimming removed 7 bases from V and 2 bases from J, with 15 bases in between. The CDR3 bases are TGTGCCAGCACAGGGCGGGGGCAAACCTACAATGAGCAGTTCTTC. This encodes CASTGRGQTYNEQFF.

This clonotype came up a few times. No conserved phenylalanine or tryptophan ends this CDR3, so it is likely a read error. V is TRBV20-1 and J is TRBJ2-1, with TRBD2 identical over 7 bases. Germline V lookup: CDR1 DFQATT, CDR2 SNEGSKA (reference sequence). The V and J ends lost 6 bases and 0 bases, in that order; junction bases with no gene match: 14. The CDR3 consists of 17 residues. CDR3 sequence (DNA): TGCAGTGCCCGACCGGGGCTACGCGGGAGCTCCTACAATGAGCAGTTCTCC. As protein: CSARPGLRGSSYNEQFS.

This clonotype was picked up many times. The chain joins TRBV12-3 or TRBV12-4 to TRBJ2-7, with D unclear. The V end lost 1 base, the J end lost 4 bases, and 8 bases lay between the germline ends. The CDR3 contains 13 residues. The CDR3 reads CASSLGSRYEQYF. DNA of the CDR3: TGTGCCAGCAGTTTAGGTTCCCGGTACGAGCAGTACTTC.

This clonotype was seen a handful of times. CDR3 sequence: CASSVIFTDTQYF. Written as DNA, the CDR3 is TGTGCCAGCAGTGTTATTTTCACAGATACGCAGTATTTT. The chain couples TRBV2 to TRBJ2-3; D call uncertain. Germline lookup yields CDR1 SNHLY and CDR2 FYNNEI. The length of the CDR3 is 13 residues. V gave up 4 bases and J gave up 2 bases, with 7 bases separating them. Using reference TRBV2 and TRBJ2-3 for the parts outside the CDR3, the full variable domain is EPEVTQTPSHQVTQMGQEVILRCVPISNHLYFYWYRQILGQKVEFLVSFYNNEISEKSEIFDDQFSVERPDGSNFTLKIRSTKLEDSAMYFCASSVIFTDTQYFGPGTRLTVL.

The V gene is TRBV12-3 or TRBV12-4, the J gene TRBJ2-3; D possibly corresponds to TRBD2 (7 bases). Deletions cut 6 bases from V and 4 bases from J, with 14 bases between. The CDR3 is 14 residues long. Written as DNA, the CDR3 is TGTGCCAGCAGAGGGGGGGGGGGCGCAGATACGCAGTATTTT. Protein product: CASRGGGGADTQYF.

The V and J genes are TRBV29-1 and TRBJ2-4; 9 positions agree with TRBD1. Trimming removed 4 bases from V and 1 base from J; junction bases left unmatched: 11. Germline V gene data show CDR1 as SQVTM and CDR2 as ANQGSEA. CDR3 length: 17 amino acids. The CDR3 reads CSVAGTGWGMAKNIQYF. The CDR3 DNA reads as TGCAGCGTTGCAGGGACAGGGTGGGGGATGGCCAAAAACATTCAGTACTTC.

V is TRBV13 and J is TRBJ2-7, with a tentative D call TRBD1 (6 bases). Deletions cut 4 bases from V and 1 base from J, with 14 bases between. The CDR3 consists of 15 residues. Germline values: CDR1 PRHDT, CDR2 FYEKMQ (reference sequence). CDR3 DNA: TGTGCCAGCAGCTCTCCGTTTGGACAGTCCTACGAGCAGTACTTC. It encodes CASSSPFGQSYEQYF.

The chain is built from TRBV12-3 or TRBV12-4 and TRBJ1-5; TRBD1 aligns across 8 bases. The CDR3 runs to 16 residues. Trimming removed 6 bases from V and 5 bases from J; junction bases left unmatched: 12. For the CDR3, the DNA is TGTGCCAGCAGAAAAAGATGGACAGGGTGGCATCAGCCCCAGCATTTT. It is translated as CASRKRWTGWHQPQHF.

The genes are TRBV20-1 and TRBJ2-3, with D perhaps TRBD1 or TRBD2 (5 bases each). V lost 3 bases, J lost 3 bases, and 19 bases lay in between. Germline V lookup: CDR1 DFQATT, CDR2 SNEGSKA (reference sequence). This CDR3 has 16 residues. DNA of the CDR3: TGCAGTGCTAGCCCCGTGTCCGGGGACGGGACAGATACGCAGTATTTT. Amino acids: CSASPVSGDGTDTQYF.

This clonotype occurred many times. The V gene is TRBV5-1, the J gene TRBJ2-7, with 8 bases identical to TRBD2. The CDR3 extends over 15 amino acids. Germline CDR1 is SGHRS and CDR2 is YFSETQ. Losses at the gene ends were 2 bases for V and 3 bases for J; bases not matched to a gene: 7. CDR3 sequence reads: CASSLTGTRVYEQYF. The CDR3 nucleotides are TGCGCCAGCAGCTTAACCGGGACTAGGGTCTACGAGCAGTACTTC.

This clonotype has more than one count but fewer than ten. The rearrangement uses TRBV6-5 and TRBJ1-2; TRBD1 aligns across 9 bases. Germline CDR1 reads MNHEY; CDR2 reads SVGAGI. CDR3 length equals 15 residues. V shed 4 bases and J 2 bases; nucleotides not matched to a gene: 5. The CDR3 nucleotides read TGTGCCAGCAGTTTCGCCGGGACAGGGAACTATGGCTACACCTTC. Its protein is CASSFAGTGNYGYTF.